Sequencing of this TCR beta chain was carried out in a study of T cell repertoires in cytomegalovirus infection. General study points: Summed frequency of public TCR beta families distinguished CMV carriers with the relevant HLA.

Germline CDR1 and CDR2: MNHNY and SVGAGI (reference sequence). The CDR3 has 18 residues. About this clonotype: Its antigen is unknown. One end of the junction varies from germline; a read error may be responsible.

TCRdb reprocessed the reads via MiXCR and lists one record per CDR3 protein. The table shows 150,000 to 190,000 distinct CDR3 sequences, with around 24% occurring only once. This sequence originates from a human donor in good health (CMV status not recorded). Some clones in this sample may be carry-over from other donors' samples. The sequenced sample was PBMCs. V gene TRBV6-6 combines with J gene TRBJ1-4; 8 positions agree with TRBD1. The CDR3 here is CANSFEQGVGGYWEKLFF. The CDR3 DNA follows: TGTGCCAACAGTTTCGAACAGGGGGTAGGCGGATACTGGGAAAAACTGTTTTTT.